Below, 3 T cell receptor beta chains from the same sample are listed, as sequenced in a study of blood T cells in healthy people across ages. Primers used in a second PCR of about 6 to 11 cycles were a sample-barcoded 5' primer and a J-beta primer mix. TCRdb re-called the 5' RACE reads through MiXCR, storing one row per CDR3 protein. Among about 1 million distinct CDR3 sequences listed, 20% to 25% were seen once. These data also formed part of another study, on T cells of mothers and their children.

Input material: blood. The receptors derive from a girl under 10 years old in good health.

This clonotype was seen a few times. The chain uses TRBV4-1 and TRBJ1-5, with D unclear. The V end was cut by 7 bases, the J end by 7 bases, with 20 bases between. Germline V lookup: CDR1 MGHRA, CDR2 YSYEKL. This CDR3 comprises 15 residues. For the CDR3, the DNA is TGCGCCAGCAAGAATAGGGCAGTGGGCGACCAGCCCCAGCATTTT. Protein product: CASKNRAVGDQPQHF.

This chain connects TRBV9 to TRBJ1-4; 11 bases are a match to TRBD1. This CDR3 has 14 amino acids. Germline CDR1 reads SGDLS; CDR2 reads YYNGEE. Trimming cost V 3 bases and J 10 bases; bases outside gene matches: 5. The CDR3 reads CASSGGQGAGKLFF. CDR3 in DNA: TGTGCCAGCAGCGGAGGACAGGGGGCAGGAAAACTGTTTTTT.

The chain links TRBV6-6 to TRBJ1-4; no reliable D call. The length of the CDR3 is 15 residues. Deletions cut 6 bases from V and 4 bases from J, with 15 bases between. Germline V lookup: CDR1 MNHNY, CDR2 SVGAGI (reference sequence). The CDR3 loop reads CASRDLERINEKLFF. The CDR3 DNA follows: TGTGCCAGCAGAGACTTGGAGAGGATTAATGAAAAACTGTTTTTT.